These T cell receptor beta chains were read from a single sample in a study of control samples from healthy donors and cancer patients. The data were produced by immunoSEQ multiplex PCR, yet TCRdb's version contains in-frame clones alone and is incomplete. There are about 55,000 clones in the sample; approximately 86% occur only once, and more than 3.5% lies in the top ten. The sample was blood. The origin of the receptors is a man in his fifties or sixties in good health. Each CDR3 is given with its conserved first and last residue. The D gene is left open where the match is weak. Some rows mark clone size as missing; the rest say once, few, many or name a class of expanded clone.

TRBV3-1/TRBV3-2	TRBJ1-1	NA	TRBD1	CASSQVDRGWTEAFF	TGTGCCAGCAGCCAAGTGGACAGGGGATGGACTGAAGCTTTCTTT
TRBV24-1	TRBJ1-1	NA	NA	CATSDTGKGEAFF	TGTGCCACCAGTGACACAGGGAAGGGAGAAGCTTTCTTT
TRBV27	TRBJ2-2	NA	TRBD2	CASSGGVLGTGELFF	TGTGCCAGCAGCGGGGGGGTGCTCGGCACCGGGGAGCTGTTTTTT
TRBV15	TRBJ1-1	NA	NA	CATRSPGTMNTEAFF	TGTGCCACCAGAAGTCCCGGGACAATGAACACTGAAGCTTTCTTT
TRBV6-5	TRBJ2-7	NA	TRBD1	CASKPGQLSYEQYF	TGTGCCAGCAAACCGGGACAGCTTTCCTACGAGCAGTACTTC
TRBV25-1	TRBJ2-1	NA	NA	CASSAQGFENNEQFF	TGTGCCAGCAGTGCCCAGGGCTTTGAAAACAATGAGCAGTTCTTC
TRBV6-6	TRBJ2-1	NA	TRBD2	CASSYLGLAGDNEQFF	TGTGCCAGCAGTTACTTGGGACTAGCGGGGGACAATGAGCAGTTCTTC
TRBV11-1	TRBJ2-3	NA	NA	CASSPRTATDTQYF	TGTGCCAGCAGCCCGCGGACAGCCACAGATACGCAGTATTTT
TRBV28	TRBJ2-2	NA	NA	CASSFYGASNTGELFF	TGTGCCAGCAGTTTCTATGGCGCTTCGAACACCGGGGAGCTGTTTTTT
TRBV6-6	TRBJ2-2	NA	TRBD2	CATRSSGVLGELFF	TGTGCCACTAGGTCTAGCGGCGTTTTGGGGGAGCTGTTTTTT
TRBV5-1	TRBJ1-6	NA	NA	CASSLAVDSPLHF	TGCGCCAGCAGCTTGGCTGTCGATTCACCCCTCCACTTT
TRBV5-8	TRBJ2-3	few	TRBD1	CASRGRQGNADTQYF	TGTGCCAGCAGAGGTAGACAGGGAAATGCAGATACGCAGTATTTT
TRBV6-5	TRBJ2-3	NA	NA	CASSLQGLRDTQYF	TGTGCCAGCAGCCTACAGGGATTGAGAGATACGCAGTATTTT
TRBV27	TRBJ2-2	NA	TRBD2	CASSLLAGVAGELFF	TGTGCCAGCAGTTTACTAGCGGGAGTTGCCGGGGAGCTGTTTTTT
TRBV28	TRBJ1-3	NA	NA	CATSPWEPTGNTIYF	TGTGCCACCAGTCCGTGGGAGCCAACTGGAAACACCATATATTTT
TRBV28	TRBJ1-1	NA	TRBD1	CASSPAAGGNTEAFF	TGTGCCAGCAGTCCGGCTGCAGGGGGGAACACTGAAGCTTTCTTT
TRBV27	TRBJ2-2	NA	NA	CASALRWTGRAGELFF	TGTGCCAGCGCCCTCCGGTGGACAGGGAGGGCCGGGGAGCTGTTTTTT
TRBV9	TRBJ2-5	NA	TRBD2	CASSVGAGDGETQYF	TGTGCCAGCAGCGTAGGGGCGGGAGATGGCGAGACCCAGTACTTC
TRBV10-3	TRBJ1-5	NA	NA	CASGNHLVTSNQPQHF	TGTGCCTCCGGCAATCATCTGGTGACAAGCAATCAGCCCCAGCATTTT
TRBV6-2/TRBV6-3	TRBJ2-2	medium-sized	NA	CASSYEGVSGELFF	TGTGCCAGCAGTTACGAGGGGGTCAGCGGGGAGCTGTTTTTT
TRBV6-5	TRBJ1-1	NA	NA	CASSSPRANTEAFF	TGTGCCAGCAGTTCCCCCAGGGCCAACACTGAAGCTTTCTTT
TRBV7-2	TRBJ2-1	NA	TRBD2	CASSLGTSGIYEQFF	TGTGCCAGCAGCTTAGGGACTAGCGGGATCTATGAGCAGTTCTTC
TRBV7-9	TRBJ1-2	NA	TRBD1	CASSPKTGYYGYTF	TGTGCCAGCAGCCCCAAGACAGGGTACTATGGCTACACCTTC
TRBV7-9	TRBJ1-2	NA	NA	CATSTDNYGYTF	TGTGCCACCAGTACTGATAACTATGGCTACACCTTC
TRBV24-1	TRBJ1-3	once	NA	CATSDPRRGNTIYF	TGTGCCACCAGTGACCCTAGAAGGGGAAACACCATATATTTT
TRBV19	TRBJ1-1	NA	TRBD1	CASTPGQGYTEAFF	TGTGCCAGTACCCCGGGACAGGGTTACACTGAAGCTTTCTTT
TRBV6-6	TRBJ2-1	once	NA	CASSYLDGINEQFF	TGTGCCAGCAGTTACTTGGACGGGATCAATGAGCAGTTCTTC
TRBV2	TRBJ1-5	once	TRBD1	CASTLTGVGQPQHF	TGTGCCAGCACCTTGACAGGGGTAGGGCAGCCCCAGCATTTT
TRBV18	TRBJ2-2	NA	TRBD2	CASSRLAGETGELFF	TGTGCCAGCTCGCGACTAGCGGGAGAGACCGGGGAGCTGTTTTTT
TRBV18	TRBJ2-3	once	NA	CASTQDRRDIGTQYF	TGTGCCAGCACCCAGGACAGGAGGGATATAGGTACGCAGTATTTT
TRBV6-2/TRBV6-3	TRBJ2-1	NA	NA	CASSPLNEQFF	TGTGCCAGCAGTCCCCTCAATGAGCAGTTCTTC
TRBV11-2	TRBJ1-1	NA	NA	CASSFRRDTEAFF	TGTGCCAGCAGCTTTCGACGGGACACTGAAGCTTTCTTT
TRBV7-9	TRBJ2-6	NA	NA	CASSLIGGAGANVLTF	TGTGCCAGCAGCTTAATCGGGGGCGCTGGGGCCAACGTCCTGACTTTC
TRBV9	TRBJ2-1	NA	TRBD1	CASSPPGTGSNEQFF	TGTGCCAGCAGCCCTCCCGGGACAGGGTCGAATGAGCAGTTCTTC
TRBV7-9	TRBJ1-5	NA	NA	CASSLDREANQPQHF	TGTGCCAGCAGCCTAGACCGAGAAGCAAATCAGCCCCAGCATTTT
TRBV10-2	TRBJ2-3	few	NA	CAVGARGTDTQYF	TGCGCCGTAGGGGCACGGGGCACAGATACGCAGTATTTT
TRBV3-1/TRBV3-2	TRBJ2-5	NA	NA	CASSPISPSGPETQYF	TGTGCCAGCAGCCCCATATCCCCGTCGGGCCCGGAGACCCAGTACTTC
TRBV19	TRBJ1-5	NA	NA	CASSTTGNNQPQHF	TGTGCCAGTAGTACTACAGGTAACAATCAGCCCCAGCATTTT
TRBV7-2	TRBJ1-6	once	TRBD1	CASSLDRVGKSPLHF	TGTGCCAGCAGCTTGGACAGGGTCGGAAAATCACCCCTCCACTTT
TRBV11-3	TRBJ2-5	once	TRBD1	CASSFLGGLKETQYF	TGTGCCAGCAGCTTCTTAGGGGGCCTAAAAGAGACCCAGTACTTC
TRBV20-1	TRBJ1-1	NA	NA	CSGRVYTEAFF	TGCAGTGGCAGGGTTTACACTGAAGCTTTCTTT